Shown below are 21 T cell receptor beta chains from a single sample sequenced in a study of CD8+ T cells in alopecia areata. Following extraction, RNA underwent reverse transcription to cDNA, which served as the sequencing template. Some clones are missing from TCRdb's copy, which holds only in-frame ones; the method was immunoSEQ multiplex PCR. Of a few hundred thousand clones listed, roughly 40% are singletons. This sample's treatment: oral pan-JAK inhibitor, 5-10 mg twice daily. Sample: CD4+ T cells sorted from blood, taken at roughly week 38, from a patient treated with tofacitinib. The receptors shown here come from a human donor with alopecia areata.

The rearrangement joins TRBV28 to TRBJ2-5; no clear D gene. V gave up 5 bases and J gave up 1 base, with 11 bases separating them. The germline gives CDR1 MDHEN, CDR2 SYDVKM. The CDR3 consists of 14 residues. The CDR3 protein is CASSRLGLQETQYF. DNA for the CDR3: TGTGCCAGCAGTAGACTTGGGCTCCAAGAGACCCAGTACTTC. The whole variable domain, filled in from reference TRBV28 and TRBJ2-5, reads DVKVTQSSRYLVKRTGEKVFLECVQDMDHENMFWYRQDPGLGLRLIYFSYDVKMKEKGDIPEGYSVSREKKERFSLILESASTNQTSMYLCASSRLGLQETQYFGPGTRLLVL.

The J gene is TRBJ1-1, the V gene TRBV9, with D hard to call. V was trimmed by 2 bases and J by 0 bases, leaving 8 bases between them. Germline-derived CDR1 and CDR2 are SGDLS and YYNGEE. CDR3 length equals 14 residues. CDR3 sequence reads: CASSVVTVNTEAFF. CDR3 DNA sequence: TGTGCCAGCAGCGTTGTGACGGTGAACACTGAAGCTTTCTTT.

The genes are TRBV9 and TRBJ2-1; tentatively, D is TRBD1 (6 bases). Per germline, CDR1 SGDLS and CDR2 YYNGEE. V was clipped by 3 bases and J by 6 bases, with 10 bases between them. CDR3 length equals 13 residues. CDR3 sequence (DNA): TGTGCCAGCAGCGCACGGACAGTCAATGAGCAGTTCTTC. Protein: CASSARTVNEQFF.

The rearrangement uses TRBV29-1 and TRBJ1-1, with TRBD1 as a possible D gene (5 bases). The CDR3 has 13 amino acids. V lost 3 bases and J 5 bases, leaving 13 bases between the germline ends. Germline-derived CDR1 and CDR2 are SQVTM and ANQGSEA. The CDR3 DNA follows: TGCAGCGTTGATAGGGGAGGAGGAACTGAAGCTTTCTTT. It translates to CSVDRGGGTEAFF.

This clone was seen more than once but under ten times. The genes are TRBV15 and TRBJ2-1, with no clear D. V dropped 2 bases and J dropped 8 bases, with 7 bases sitting between them. This CDR3 has 12 residues. Looked up from germline, CDR1 is LNHNV and CDR2 is YYDKDF (reference sequence). CDR3 nucleotide sequence: TGTGCCACCAGCAGACCTACTTATGAGCAGTTCTTC. It yields the protein CATSRPTYEQFF.

The chain recombines TRBV7-8 with TRBJ1-2; D remains ambiguous. The CDR3 consists of 14 residues. The ends were cut back, 5 bases at V and 6 bases at J, with 16 bases in the middle. Germline lookup yields CDR1 SGHVS and CDR2 FQNEAQ. This CDR3 reads CASSQWEAKHGYTF. The DNA for the CDR3 is TGTGCCAGCAGCCAATGGGAGGCCAAGCATGGCTACACCTTC.

This clone has more than one count but fewer than ten. The chain carries TRBV29-1 and TRBJ2-1, with TRBD1 matching over 12 bases. V shed 7 bases and J 7 bases; nucleotides not matched to a gene: 5. Germline CDR1 SQVTM, CDR2 ANQGSEA. This CDR3 is 13 amino acids long. CDR3 residues: CSAGTGGWNEQFF. As DNA, the CDR3 is TGCAGCGCGGGGACAGGGGGCTGGAATGAGCAGTTCTTC.

This clone occurred a few times. This rearrangement joins TRBV4-1 to TRBJ2-5; 7 positions match TRBD2. The CDR3 length is 17 residues. Unmatched junction bases numbered 12, after V lost 0 bases and J lost 5 bases. From germline, CDR1 is MGHRA and CDR2 YSYEKL. CDR3 sequence (DNA): TGCGCCAGCAGCCAAGAACGGGCGGGAGCACTCTCGGAGACCCAGTACTTC. It yields the protein CASSQERAGALSETQYF.

V gene TRBV6-5 combines with J gene TRBJ2-7; D may be TRBD2 (6 bases). CDR1 and CDR2 from the germline V gene are MNHEY and SVGAGI. The V end lost 5 bases, the J end lost 3 bases, and 8 bases lay between the germline ends. CDR3 size: 12 residues. The CDR3 DNA reads TGTGCCAGCAGTGGGGACTTCTACGAGCAGTACTTC. Protein sequence: CASSGDFYEQYF.

The chain joins TRBV29-1 to TRBJ2-7; a weak D match, TRBD1 (6 bases). CDR1 and CDR2 from the germline V gene are SQVTM and ANQGSEA. The V end was cut by 6 bases, the J end by 6 bases, with 15 bases between. The CDR3 totals 12 residues. The CDR3 region is CSVGTRISEQYF. CDR3 sequence (DNA): TGCAGCGTCGGGACAAGGATCAGCGAGCAGTACTTC.

J is TRBJ2-5 and V is TRBV7-9; TRBD1 is a possible D gene (6 bases). V was trimmed by 1 base and J by 0 bases, leaving 12 bases between them. Germline CDR1 is SEHNR and CDR2 is FQNEAQ (reference sequence). The CDR3 is made up of 16 amino acids. This chain's CDR3 is CASSLGVGDNQETQYF. Here the CDR3 DNA reads TGTGCCAGCAGCTTAGGGGTGGGGGACAACCAAGAGACCCAGTACTTC.

The rearrangement links TRBV30 to TRBJ2-7; no clear D. V was pared by 2 bases and J by 7 bases, with 12 bases between. Germline V gene data show CDR1 as GTSNPN and CDR2 as SVGIG (reference sequence). CDR3 length: 12 residues. This CDR3 is CAWSSRAGEQYF. Written as DNA, the CDR3 is TGTGCCTGGAGTTCTCGAGCCGGGGAGCAGTACTTC.

The rearrangement links TRBV28 to TRBJ2-7; no reliable D call. CDR3 length equals 12 residues. V dropped 5 bases and J dropped 2 bases, with 7 bases sitting between them. Germline V gives CDR1 MDHEN, CDR2 SYDVKM. CDR3 coding DNA: TGTGCCAGCAGTAAGGGTGCCTACGAGCAGTACTTC. Its translation is CASSKGAYEQYF.

The gene calls are TRBV5-1 and TRBJ1-5, with D maybe TRBD1 (6 bases). Germline loops: CDR1 SGHRS, CDR2 YFSETQ. CDR3 size: 14 residues. Deletions cut 4 bases from V and 3 bases from J, with 11 bases between. CDR3 loop: CASSVTGNNQPQHF. CDR3 nucleotide sequence: TGCGCCAGCAGCGTGACAGGAAACAATCAGCCCCAGCATTTT.

This clone was seen only a few times. The chain recombines TRBV6-1 with TRBJ2-7, with TRBD2 matching over 14 bases. CDR1 is MNHNS, CDR2 SASEGT, per germline. The CDR3 length is 15 residues. The V and J ends lost 6 bases and 5 bases, in that order; junction bases with no gene match: 6. CDR3 loop: CASRGGTSGRNEQYF. In DNA form, the CDR3 reads TGTGCCAGCAGGGGAGGGACTAGCGGGAGAAACGAGCAGTACTTC.

This clone was counted a few times. The V and J genes are TRBV4-2 and TRBJ2-1, with D possibly matching TRBD2 (6 bases). Germline CDR1 is LGHNA and CDR2 is YNFKEQ. V lost 4 bases to trimming and J lost 8 bases, with 15 bases between them. The CDR3 extends over 14 amino acids. Here the CDR3 DNA reads TGTGCCAGCAGCCTACGACTAGATTCGGATGAGCAGTTCTTC. Residues: CASSLRLDSDEQFF.

V gene TRBV25-1 combines with J gene TRBJ1-2; maybe TRBD1 (5 bases). Germline assignment: CDR1 MGHDK and CDR2 SYGVNS. The length of the CDR3 is 12 residues. Trimming removed 2 bases at V and 4 bases at J, with 5 bases between. Here the CDR3 reads CASSEGGYGYTF. The CDR3 region has the DNA TGTGCCAGCAGTGAAGGGGGCTATGGCTACACCTTC.

The gene calls are TRBV12-5 and TRBJ2-3, with 8 bases lining up with TRBD2. CDR1 and CDR2 (germline): LGHNT, FRNRAP. This CDR3 spans 17 amino acids. V dropped 7 bases and J dropped 0; count of bases not matched to a gene: 12. In DNA form, the CDR3 reads TGTGCTAGTGCTTTCCTAGCGGGCCCACCTAGCACAGATACGCAGTATTTT. This translates into CASAFLAGPPSTDTQYF.

About this clone: This same CDR3 is encoded by further DNA sequences in the sample. The chain joins TRBV28 to TRBJ1-2; D uncertain. Trimming pared 2 bases from V and 4 bases from J, leaving 11 bases between. This CDR3 comprises 14 residues. Germline V gives CDR1 MDHEN, CDR2 SYDVKM. The CDR3 reads CASSLARQSYGYTF. CDR3 DNA: TGTGCCAGCAGTTTAGCCCGGCAAAGCTATGGCTACACCTTC.

This clone was seen a handful of times. V usage is TRBV6-5 and J usage is TRBJ2-7; tentative D call: TRBD2 (5 bases). Germline CDR1 reads MNHEY; CDR2 reads SVGAGI. CDR3 size: 13 residues. Trimming took 2 bases from V and 3 from J, leaving 8 bases between them. The CDR3 reads CASSYGRVYEQYF. The CDR3 DNA reads TGTGCCAGCAGTTACGGGAGAGTCTACGAGCAGTACTTC.

The chain employs TRBV7-2 and TRBJ2-3; D might be TRBD2 (6 bases). V was cut by 2 bases and J by 3 bases, with 12 bases left in between. Per germline, CDR1 SGHTA and CDR2 FQGNSA. The CDR3 length is 15 residues. The CDR3 DNA is TGTGCCAGCAGCTTATTTCGGCGGGAAACAGATACGCAGTATTTT. Its protein product is CASSLFRRETDTQYF.